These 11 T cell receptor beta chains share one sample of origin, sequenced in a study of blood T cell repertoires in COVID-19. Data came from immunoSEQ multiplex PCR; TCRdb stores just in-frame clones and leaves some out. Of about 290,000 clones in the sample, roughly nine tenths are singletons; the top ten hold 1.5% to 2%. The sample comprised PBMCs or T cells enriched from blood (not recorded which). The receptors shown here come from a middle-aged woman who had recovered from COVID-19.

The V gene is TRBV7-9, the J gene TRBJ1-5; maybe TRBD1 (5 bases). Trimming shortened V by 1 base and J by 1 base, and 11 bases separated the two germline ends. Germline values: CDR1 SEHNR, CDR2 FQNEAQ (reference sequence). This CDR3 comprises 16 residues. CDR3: CASSLGGVGSNQPQHF. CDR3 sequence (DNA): TGTGCCAGCAGCTTAGGGGGGGTAGGGAGCAATCAGCCCCAGCATTTT.

In DNA form, the CDR3 reads TGCGCCAGCAGCTTGGAGGGACTTGGCGAGCAGTACTTC. Translated, it gives CASSLEGLGEQYF. This chain uses TRBV5-1 with TRBJ2-7; a possible D gene is TRBD2 (6 bases). Germline CDR1 is SGHRS and CDR2 is YFSETQ. The V and J ends lost 0 bases and 6 bases respectively, with 10 bases between them. The CDR3 consists of 13 residues. Variable domain in full (rest from reference TRBV5-1 and TRBJ2-7): KAGVTQTPRYLIKTRGQQVTLSCSPISGHRSVSWYQQTPGQGLQFLFEYFSETQRNKGNFPGRFSGRQFSNSRSEMNVSTLELGDSALYLCASSLEGLGEQYFGPGTRLTVT.

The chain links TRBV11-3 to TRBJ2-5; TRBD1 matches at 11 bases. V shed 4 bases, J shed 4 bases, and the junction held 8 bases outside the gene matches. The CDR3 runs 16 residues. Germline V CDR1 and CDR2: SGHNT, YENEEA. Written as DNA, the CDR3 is TGTGCCAGCAGCTCGATCGGGACAGGGGGTGGAGAGACCCAGTACTTC. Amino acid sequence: CASSSIGTGGGETQYF.

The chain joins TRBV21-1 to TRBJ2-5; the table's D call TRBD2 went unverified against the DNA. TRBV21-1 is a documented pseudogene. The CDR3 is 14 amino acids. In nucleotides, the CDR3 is TGTGCCAGCAGCGCAAACTGGTACCAAGAGACCCAGTACTTC. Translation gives CASSANWYQETQYF.

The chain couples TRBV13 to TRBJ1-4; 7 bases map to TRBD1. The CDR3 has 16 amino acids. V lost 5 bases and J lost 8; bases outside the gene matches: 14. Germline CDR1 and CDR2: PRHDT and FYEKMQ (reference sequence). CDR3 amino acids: CASSLYSGQRIEKLFF. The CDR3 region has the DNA TGTGCCAGCAGCCTGTACTCGGGACAGCGGATAGAAAAACTGTTTTTT.

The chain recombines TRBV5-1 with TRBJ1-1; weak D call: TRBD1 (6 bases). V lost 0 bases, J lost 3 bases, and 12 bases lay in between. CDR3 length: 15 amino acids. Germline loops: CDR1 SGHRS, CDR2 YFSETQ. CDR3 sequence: CASSLDAGAYTEAFF. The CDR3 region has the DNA TGCGCCAGCAGCTTGGACGCAGGGGCCTACACTGAAGCTTTCTTT.

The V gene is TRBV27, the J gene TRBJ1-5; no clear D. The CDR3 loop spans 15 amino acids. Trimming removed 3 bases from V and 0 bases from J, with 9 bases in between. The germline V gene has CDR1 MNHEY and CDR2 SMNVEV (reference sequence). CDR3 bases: TGTGCCAGCAGTTTCAGTCCGTATAGCAATCAGCCCCAGCATTTT. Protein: CASSFSPYSNQPQHF.

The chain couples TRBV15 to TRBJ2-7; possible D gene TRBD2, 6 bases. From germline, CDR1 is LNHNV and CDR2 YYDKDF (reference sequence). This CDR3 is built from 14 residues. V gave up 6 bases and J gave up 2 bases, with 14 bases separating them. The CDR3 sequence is CATRKTSLPYEQYF. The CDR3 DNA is TGTGCCACCAGGAAGACTAGTCTTCCCTACGAGCAGTACTTC.

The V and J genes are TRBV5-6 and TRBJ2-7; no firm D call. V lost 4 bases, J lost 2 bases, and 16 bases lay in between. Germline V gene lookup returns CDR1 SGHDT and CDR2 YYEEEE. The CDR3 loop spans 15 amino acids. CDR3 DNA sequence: TGTGCCAGCAGCCCAGGTCGGCGCCACGCCTACGAGCAGTACTTC. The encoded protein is CASSPGRRHAYEQYF.

The CDR3 DNA reads as TGTGCCAGCTCGTTTCGTCAGGGTCGTCCCTACAATGAGCAGTTCTTC. Translation: CASSFRQGRPYNEQFF. The V gene is TRBV18, the J gene TRBJ2-1; D perhaps matches TRBD1 (5 bases). The CDR3 consists of 16 residues. The germline V and J ends were trimmed by 6 bases and 2 bases, with 17 bases remaining between them. CDR1 and CDR2 from the germline V gene are KGHSH and LQKENI.

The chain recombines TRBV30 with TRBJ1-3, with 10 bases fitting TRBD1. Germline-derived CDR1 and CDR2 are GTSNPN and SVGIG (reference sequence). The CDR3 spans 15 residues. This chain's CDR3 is CGLGDRGDSGNTIYF. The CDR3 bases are TGTGGATTGGGGGACAGGGGCGACTCTGGAAACACCATATATTTT.